One sample yielded the 12 T cell receptor beta chains listed below, sequenced in a study. Via MiXCR, TCRdb re-called the 5' RACE reads, giving one row per CDR3 protein. The sample records about 32,000 distinct CDR3 sequences, approximately 25% being singletons. Specimen: memory CD4+ T cells sorted from blood. Sample subset: memory CD4+ T cells, CD4+CD45RO+CD25-. These receptors all stem from a female donor with breast cancer.

This clonotype has only a few counts. V is TRBV5-1 and J is TRBJ2-7, with 7 bases aligning to TRBD1. V lost 5 bases and J lost 6; bases outside the gene matches: 8. The CDR3 consists of 13 residues. Per the germline V gene, CDR1 is SGHRS and CDR2 is YFSETQ. The CDR3 spells CASSYDRVGEQYF. CDR3 sequence (DNA): TGCGCCAGCAGTTATGACAGGGTAGGCGAGCAGTACTTC.

Of note for this clonotype: At one of its ends the junction is not consistent with the germline gene, which may arise from a read error. The rearrangement links TRBV20-1 to TRBJ2-5; D gene unclear. Germline-derived CDR1 and CDR2 are DFQATT and SNEGSKA (reference sequence). This CDR3 region has 14 residues. CDR3 nucleotide sequence: TGCAGTGCTGGAGATCCCCTGGCCCAAGAGACCCAGTACTTC. This encodes CSAGDPLAQETQYF.

This chain connects TRBV6-5 to TRBJ1-1, with a weak D call TRBD1 (5 bases). This CDR3 has 14 residues. Germline V gene lookup returns CDR1 MNHEY and CDR2 SVGAGI. Deletions cut 6 bases from V and 1 base from J, with 12 bases between. The CDR3, as DNA: TGTGCCAGCAGCCGTAATCAGGGGAACACTGAAGCTTTCTTT. Translation: CASSRNQGNTEAFF.

A word on this clonotype: This is likely a read error, given that the CDR3 carries no conserved phenylalanine or tryptophan at its end. The genes are TRBV12-3 or TRBV12-4 and TRBJ1-2; no firm D call. V lost 4 bases to trimming and J lost 6 bases, with 15 bases between them. The length of the CDR3 is 14 residues. The CDR3 coding sequence is TGTGCCAGCAGTTCCCCCGGGAATCCGGATGGCTACACCTGC. As protein: CASSSPGNPDGYTC.

DNA for the CDR3: TGTGCCAGCAGTTACTCCCCGGGACCCCTAGCCAAAAACATTCAGTACTTC. Encoded protein: CASSYSPGPLAKNIQYF. The chain couples TRBV6-6 to TRBJ2-4; D tentatively fits TRBD1 or TRBD2 (5 bases each). The germline V and J ends were trimmed by 0 bases and 0 bases, with 12 bases remaining between them. The CDR3 covers 17 residues. Germline V gene lookup returns CDR1 MNHNY and CDR2 SVGAGI (reference sequence).

In this sample, this clonotype turned up many times. The chain carries TRBV27 and TRBJ2-1; TRBD2 matches 14 bases. Per germline, CDR1 MNHEY and CDR2 SMNVEV (reference sequence). CDR3 size: 18 residues. The junction had 3 bases not matched to a gene; V was cut back by 1 base and J by 1 base. The DNA for the CDR3 is TGTGCCAGCAGTTTATTAGGGACTAGCGGGAGTTCCTACAATGAGCAGTTCTTC. This sequence encodes CASSLLGTSGSSYNEQFF.

Ten or more counts support this clonotype. The genes are TRBV4-2 and TRBJ2-3; D may be TRBD1 or TRBD2 (5 bases each). The germline V gene encodes CDR1 LGHNA and CDR2 YNFKEQ. This CDR3 has 13 amino acids. V lost 4 bases to trimming and J lost 5 bases, with 10 bases between them. CDR3 amino acids: CASSRGVGDTQYF. The CDR3 nucleotides read TGTGCCAGCAGCCGAGGGGTGGGAGATACGCAGTATTTT.

This clonotype was seen a handful of times. The J gene is TRBJ2-1, the V gene TRBV20-1; TRBD2 agrees at 9 bases. V gave up 2 bases and J gave up 7 bases; unmatched junction bases: 12. CDR3 length equals 16 residues. Germline-derived CDR1 and CDR2 are DFQATT and SNEGSKA (reference sequence). CDR3 bases: TGCAGTGCTAGAACTGTCGGCGGGAGGGCGCGTAATGAGCAGTTCTTC. Translating gives CSARTVGGRARNEQFF.

CDR3 DNA: TGTGCCAGCAGTCCCTACAGCTCTAATCAGCCCCAGCATTTT. Translation: CASSPYSSNQPQHF. The chain combines TRBV6-5 with TRBJ1-5; no clear D gene. CDR3 length: 14 residues. Trimming took off 5 bases at V and 4 bases at J, with 12 bases between the two ends. The germline V gene encodes CDR1 MNHEY and CDR2 SVGAGI.

The sample holds many counts of this clonotype. V and J are TRBV20-1 and TRBJ2-7; a weak D match, TRBD1 (6 bases). The V end lost 0 bases, the J end lost 4 bases, and 7 bases lay between the germline ends. This CDR3 spans 12 amino acids. Germline assignment: CDR1 DFQATT and CDR2 SNEGSKA (reference sequence). CDR3 amino acids: CSARETGYEQYF. Written as DNA, the CDR3 is TGCAGTGCTAGAGAGACAGGTTACGAGCAGTACTTC.

This clonotype appeared a few times. The chain combines TRBV28 with TRBJ2-7; maybe TRBD2 (5 bases). Germline V lookup: CDR1 MDHEN, CDR2 SYDVKM. CDR3 length: 17 residues. V was cut by 0 bases and J by 2 bases, with 17 bases left in between. The CDR3 nucleotides read TGTGCCAGCAGTTTATGGGTCGGGGAGTCCGGGGCCTACGAGCAGTACTTC. This sequence encodes CASSLWVGESGAYEQYF.

In its sample, this clonotype was seen once. The rearrangement uses TRBV7-6 and TRBJ2-7, with TRBD1 identical over 9 bases. V lost 5 bases to trimming and J lost 6 bases; unmatched junction nucleotides: 8. Germline CDR1 SGHVS, CDR2 FNYEAQ. The CDR3 extends over 14 amino acids. The DNA for the CDR3 is TGTGCCAGCAGCCCTAGGACAGGGGACGCCGAGCAGTACTTC. Amino acids: CASSPRTGDAEQYF.